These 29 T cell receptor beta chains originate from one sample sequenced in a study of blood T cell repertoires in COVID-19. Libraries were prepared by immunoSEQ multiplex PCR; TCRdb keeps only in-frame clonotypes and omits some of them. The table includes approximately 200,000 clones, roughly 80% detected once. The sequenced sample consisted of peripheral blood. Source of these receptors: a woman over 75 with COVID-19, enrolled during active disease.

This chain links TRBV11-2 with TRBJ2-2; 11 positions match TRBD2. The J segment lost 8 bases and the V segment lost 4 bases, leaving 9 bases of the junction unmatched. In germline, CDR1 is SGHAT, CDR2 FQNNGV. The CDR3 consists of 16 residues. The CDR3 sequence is CASSSLSGGAGGELFF. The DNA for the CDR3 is TGTGCCAGCAGCTCCCTTAGCGGGGGGGCTGGGGGGGAGCTGTTTTTT.

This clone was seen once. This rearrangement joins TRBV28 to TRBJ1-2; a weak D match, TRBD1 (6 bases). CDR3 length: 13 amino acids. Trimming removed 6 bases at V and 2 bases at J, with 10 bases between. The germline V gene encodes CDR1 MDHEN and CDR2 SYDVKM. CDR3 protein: CASSPDRNYGYTF. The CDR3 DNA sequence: TGTGCCAGCAGCCCCGACAGGAACTATGGCTACACCTTC.

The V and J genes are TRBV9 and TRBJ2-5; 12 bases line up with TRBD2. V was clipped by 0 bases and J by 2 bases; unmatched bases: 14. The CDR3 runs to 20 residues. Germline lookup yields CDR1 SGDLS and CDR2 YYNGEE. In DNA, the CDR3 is TGTGCCAGCAGCGTAGGGGACCTATCCGGACTAGCGGGATCTCAAGAGACCCAGTACTTC. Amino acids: CASSVGDLSGLAGSQETQYF.

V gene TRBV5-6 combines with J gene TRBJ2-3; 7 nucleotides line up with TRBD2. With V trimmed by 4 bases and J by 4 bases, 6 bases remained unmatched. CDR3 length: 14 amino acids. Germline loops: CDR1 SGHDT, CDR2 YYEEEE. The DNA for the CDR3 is TGTGCCAGCAGCCCCTGGGGGGGGGCAGATACGCAGTATTTT. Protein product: CASSPWGGADTQYF.

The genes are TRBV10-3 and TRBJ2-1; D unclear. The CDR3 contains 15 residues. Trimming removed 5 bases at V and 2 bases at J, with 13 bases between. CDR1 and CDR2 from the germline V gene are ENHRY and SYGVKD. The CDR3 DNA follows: TGTGCCATCAGTTCTGAGCGAACCGCCTACAATGAGCAGTTCTTC. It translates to CAISSERTAYNEQFF.

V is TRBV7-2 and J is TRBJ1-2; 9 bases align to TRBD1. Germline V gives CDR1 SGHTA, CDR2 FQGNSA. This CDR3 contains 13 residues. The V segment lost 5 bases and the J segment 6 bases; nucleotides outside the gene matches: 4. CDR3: CASSPGTGNGYTF. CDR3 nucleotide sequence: TGTGCCAGCAGCCCAGGGACAGGGAATGGCTACACCTTC.

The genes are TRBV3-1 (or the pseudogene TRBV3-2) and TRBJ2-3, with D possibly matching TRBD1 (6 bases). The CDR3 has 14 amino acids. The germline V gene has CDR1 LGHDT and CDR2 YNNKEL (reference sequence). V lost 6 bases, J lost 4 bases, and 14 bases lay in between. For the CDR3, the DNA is TGTGCCAGCAGGGAACAGGGCATATCAGATACGCAGTATTTT. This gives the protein CASREQGISDTQYF.

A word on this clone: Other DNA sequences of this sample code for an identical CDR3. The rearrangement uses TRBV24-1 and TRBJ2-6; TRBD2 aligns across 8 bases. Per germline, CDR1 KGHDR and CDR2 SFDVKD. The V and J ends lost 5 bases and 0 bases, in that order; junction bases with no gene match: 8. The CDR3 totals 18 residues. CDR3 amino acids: CATSGGGGGPSGANVLTF. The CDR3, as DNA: TGTGCCACCAGTGGGGGGGGCGGGGGGCCCTCTGGGGCCAACGTCCTGACTTTC.

CDR3: CASSLEWGVSTEAFF. The CDR3 DNA is TGTGCCAGCAGTTTAGAGTGGGGGGTTTCCACTGAAGCTTTCTTT. This rearrangement joins TRBV27 to TRBJ1-1; possibly TRBD1 for D (5 bases). This CDR3 is built from 15 residues. V was cut by 2 bases and J by 4 bases, with 14 bases left in between. Germline CDR1 MNHEY, CDR2 SMNVEV (reference sequence).

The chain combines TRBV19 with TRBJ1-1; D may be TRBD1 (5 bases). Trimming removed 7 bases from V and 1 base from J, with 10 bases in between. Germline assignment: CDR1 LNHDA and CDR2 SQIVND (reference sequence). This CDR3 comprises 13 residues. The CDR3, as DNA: TGTGCCAGTAAGGACAACCAGAACACTGAAGCTTTCTTT. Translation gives CASKDNQNTEAFF.

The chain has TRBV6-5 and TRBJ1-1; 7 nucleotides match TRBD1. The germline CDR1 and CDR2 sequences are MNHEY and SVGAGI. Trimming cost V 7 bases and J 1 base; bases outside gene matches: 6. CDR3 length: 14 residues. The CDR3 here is CASNLRQGNTEAFF. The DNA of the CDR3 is TGTGCCAGCAATCTCCGACAGGGGAACACTGAAGCTTTCTTT.

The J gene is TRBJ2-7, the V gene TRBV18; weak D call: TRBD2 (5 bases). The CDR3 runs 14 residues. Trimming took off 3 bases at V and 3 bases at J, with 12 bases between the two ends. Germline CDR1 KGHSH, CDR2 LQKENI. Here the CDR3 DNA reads TGTGCCAGCTCACCTACCCAGAGGGACTACGAGCAGTACTTC. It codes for CASSPTQRDYEQYF.

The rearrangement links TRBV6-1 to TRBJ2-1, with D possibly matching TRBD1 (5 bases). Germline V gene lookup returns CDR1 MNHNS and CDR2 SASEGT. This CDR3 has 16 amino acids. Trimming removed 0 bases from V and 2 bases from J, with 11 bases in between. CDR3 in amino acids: CASSEASGQTYNEQFF. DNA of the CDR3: TGTGCCAGCAGTGAAGCGTCAGGGCAGACCTACAATGAGCAGTTCTTC.

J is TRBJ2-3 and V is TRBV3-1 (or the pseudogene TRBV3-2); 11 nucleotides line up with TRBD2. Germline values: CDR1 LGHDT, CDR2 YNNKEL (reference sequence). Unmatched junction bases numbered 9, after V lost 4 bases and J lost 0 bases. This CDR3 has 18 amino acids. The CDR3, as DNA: TGTGCCAGCAGCCCTCGGACTAGCGGGCTAATAAGCACAGATACGCAGTATTTT. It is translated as CASSPRTSGLISTDTQYF.

The CDR3 sequence is CASQGARNQPQHF. DNA of the CDR3: TGTGCCAGCCAGGGGGCGCGGAATCAGCCCCAGCATTTT. V gene TRBV2 combines with J gene TRBJ1-5, with 8 nucleotides matching TRBD1. The CDR3 has 13 amino acids. J lost 4 bases, V lost 8 bases, and 4 bases had no gene match. Germline CDR1 SNHLY, CDR2 FYNNEI.

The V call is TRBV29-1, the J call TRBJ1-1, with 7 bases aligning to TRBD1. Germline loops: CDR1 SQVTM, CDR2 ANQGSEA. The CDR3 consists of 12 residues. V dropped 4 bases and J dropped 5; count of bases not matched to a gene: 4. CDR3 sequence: CSVAGGWTEAFF. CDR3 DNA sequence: TGCAGCGTTGCAGGGGGTTGGACTGAAGCTTTCTTT.

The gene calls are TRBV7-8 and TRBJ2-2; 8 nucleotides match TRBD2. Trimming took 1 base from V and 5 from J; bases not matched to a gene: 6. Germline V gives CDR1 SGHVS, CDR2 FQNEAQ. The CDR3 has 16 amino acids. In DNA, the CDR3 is TGTGCCAGCAGCTTAGTGGGGAGACTAGCGACCGGGGAGCTGTTTTTT. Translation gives CASSLVGRLATGELFF.

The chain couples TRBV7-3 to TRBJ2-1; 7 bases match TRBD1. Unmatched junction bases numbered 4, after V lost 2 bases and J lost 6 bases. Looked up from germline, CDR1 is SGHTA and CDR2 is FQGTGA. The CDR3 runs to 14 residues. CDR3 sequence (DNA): TGTGCCAGCAGCTTAGGGACAGCTTTCAATGAGCAGTTCTTC. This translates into CASSLGTAFNEQFF.

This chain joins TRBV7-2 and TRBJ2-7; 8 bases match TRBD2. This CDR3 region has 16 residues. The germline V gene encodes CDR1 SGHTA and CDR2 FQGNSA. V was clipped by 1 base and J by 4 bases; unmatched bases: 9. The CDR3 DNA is TGTGCCAGCAGCTTAGTGGGTAGCGGGAACTCATACGAGCAGTACTTC. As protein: CASSLVGSGNSYEQYF. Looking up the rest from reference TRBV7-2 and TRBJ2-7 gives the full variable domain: GAGVSQSPSNKVTEKGKDVELRCDPISGHTALYWYRQSLGQGLEFLIYFQGNSAPDKSGLPSDRFSAERTGGSVSTLTIQRTQQEDSAVYLCASSLVGSGNSYEQYFGPGTRLTVT.

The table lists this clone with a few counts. CDR3 sequence reads: CASSKDRAGEKLFF. The CDR3 DNA sequence: TGCGCCAGCAGCAAGGACAGGGCGGGTGAAAAACTGTTTTTT. The chain is built from TRBV5-1 and TRBJ1-4; TRBD1 matches 8 bases. Trimming removed 4 bases from V and 7 bases from J; junction bases left unmatched: 6. Germline CDR1 is SGHRS and CDR2 is YFSETQ. The CDR3 runs 14 residues.

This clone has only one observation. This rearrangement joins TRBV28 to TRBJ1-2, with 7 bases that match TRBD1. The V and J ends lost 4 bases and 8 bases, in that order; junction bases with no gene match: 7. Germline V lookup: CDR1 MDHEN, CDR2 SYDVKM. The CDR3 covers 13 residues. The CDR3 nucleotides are TGTGCCAGCAGTTCCCGATACAGGGGAGGCTACACCTTC. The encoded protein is CASSSRYRGGYTF.

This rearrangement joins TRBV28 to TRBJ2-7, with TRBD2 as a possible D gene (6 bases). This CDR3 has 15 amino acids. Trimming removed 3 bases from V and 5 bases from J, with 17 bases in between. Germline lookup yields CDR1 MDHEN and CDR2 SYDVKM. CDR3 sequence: CASSFPGTPRNEQYV. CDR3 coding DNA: TGTGCCAGCAGTTTTCCCGGGACTCCTCGGAACGAGCAGTACGTC.

The CDR3 nucleotides are TGTGCCAGCAGCCCTCAGCGGGGACTACATATATCCTACGAGCAGTACGTC. This encodes CASSPQRGLHISYEQYV. The rearrangement links TRBV28 to TRBJ2-7; 7 bases map to TRBD2. The germline CDR1 and CDR2 sequences are MDHEN and SYDVKM. This CDR3 spans 17 amino acids. V was pared by 6 bases and J by 1 base, with 15 bases of the junction left unmatched.

CDR3 sequence reads: CASSPDSKNEKLFF. In DNA form, the CDR3 reads TGTGCCAGCTCACCCGACAGTAAAAATGAAAAACTGTTTTTT. This chain connects TRBV18 to TRBJ1-4; a possible D gene is TRBD1 (5 bases). The V and J ends lost 3 bases and 5 bases respectively, with 10 bases between them. The CDR3 loop spans 14 amino acids. Germline V CDR1 and CDR2: KGHSH, LQKENI. The entire variable domain, with the rest obtained from reference TRBV18 and TRBJ1-4, is as follows: NAGVMQNPRHLVRRRGQEARLRCSPMKGHSHVYWYRQLPEEGLKFMVYLQKENIIDESGMPKERFSAEFPKEGPSILRIQQVVRGDSAAYFCASSPDSKNEKLFFGSGTQLSVL.

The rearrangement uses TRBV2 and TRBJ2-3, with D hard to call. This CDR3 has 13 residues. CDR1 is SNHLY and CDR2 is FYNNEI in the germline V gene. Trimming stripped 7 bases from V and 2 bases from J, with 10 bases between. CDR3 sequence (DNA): TGTGCCAGCATCCAGGATGACACAGATACGCAGTATTTT. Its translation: CASIQDDTDTQYF.

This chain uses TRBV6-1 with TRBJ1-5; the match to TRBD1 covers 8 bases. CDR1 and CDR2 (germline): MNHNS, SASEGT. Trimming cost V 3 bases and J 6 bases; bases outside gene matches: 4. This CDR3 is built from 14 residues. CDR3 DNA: TGTGCCAGCAGTGAGGCAGGGGGCGGTCAGCCCCAGCATTTT. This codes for CASSEAGGGQPQHF.

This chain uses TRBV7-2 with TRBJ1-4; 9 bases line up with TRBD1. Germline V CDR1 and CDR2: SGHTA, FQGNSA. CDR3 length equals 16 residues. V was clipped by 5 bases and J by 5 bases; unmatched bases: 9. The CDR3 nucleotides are TGTGCCAGCAGCCAAACTTCTGGGACAGGGAATGAAAAACTGTTTTTT. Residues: CASSQTSGTGNEKLFF.

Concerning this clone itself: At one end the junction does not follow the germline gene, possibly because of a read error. The CDR3 sequence: CASRQGPVSYEQYF. CDR3 nucleotides: TGTGCCAGCAGACAAGGGCCCGTCTCCTACGAGCAGTACTTC. The rearrangement links TRBV3-1 (or the pseudogene TRBV3-2) to TRBJ2-7; D ambiguous. The CDR3 is made up of 14 amino acids. Germline assignment: CDR1 LGHDT and CDR2 YNNKEL (reference sequence).

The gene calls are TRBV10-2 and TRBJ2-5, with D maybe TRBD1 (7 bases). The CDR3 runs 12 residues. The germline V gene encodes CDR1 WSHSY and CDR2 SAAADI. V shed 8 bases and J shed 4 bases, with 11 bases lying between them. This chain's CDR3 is CASGQGGETQYF. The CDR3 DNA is TGCGCCAGCGGGCAGGGGGGAGAGACCCAGTACTTC.